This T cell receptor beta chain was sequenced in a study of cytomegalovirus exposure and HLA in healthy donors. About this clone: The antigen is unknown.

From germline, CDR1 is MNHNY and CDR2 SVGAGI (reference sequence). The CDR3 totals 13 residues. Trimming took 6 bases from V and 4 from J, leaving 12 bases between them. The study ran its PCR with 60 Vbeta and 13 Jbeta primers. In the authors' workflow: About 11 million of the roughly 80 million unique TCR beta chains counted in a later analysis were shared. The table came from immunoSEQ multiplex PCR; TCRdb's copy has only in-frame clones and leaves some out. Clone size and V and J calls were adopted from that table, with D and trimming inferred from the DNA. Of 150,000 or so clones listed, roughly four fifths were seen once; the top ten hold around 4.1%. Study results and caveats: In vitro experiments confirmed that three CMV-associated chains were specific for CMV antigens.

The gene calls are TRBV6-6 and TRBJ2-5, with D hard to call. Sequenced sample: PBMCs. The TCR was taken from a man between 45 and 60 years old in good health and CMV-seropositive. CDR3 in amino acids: CASRLTLPETQYF. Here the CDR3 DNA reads TGTGCCAGCAGACTAACTCTCCCAGAGACCCAGTACTTC.